Listed below are T cell receptor beta chains from one sample, sequenced in a study of T cell responses to AZD1222 COVID-19 vaccine. Assay used: immunoSEQ multiplex PCR; TCRdb lists only in-frame clones, some missing. The sample carries about 170,000 clones, roughly 92% recorded once. The source was peripheral blood, collected on day 0 of AZD1222 vaccination. These receptors came from an adult in good health. Both conserved end residues are part of each CDR3. Fields, in order: V gene, clone size, J gene, CDR3 protein. A clone size is listed for some rows: how often the clone was seen (once, few, many), or a class if it is expanded.

V gene: TRBV14; clone size: NA; J gene: TRBJ2-7; CDR3 protein: CASSQDRYGPLGQYF
V gene: TRBV7-3; clone size: once; J gene: TRBJ2-7; CDR3 protein: CASSLTSQYEQYF
V gene: TRBV5-1; clone size: NA; J gene: TRBJ1-2; CDR3 protein: CASSPIPDAFNYGYTF
V gene: TRBV7-8; clone size: NA; J gene: TRBJ1-2; CDR3 protein: CASSLRPGSLYGYTF
V gene: TRBV2; clone size: NA; J gene: TRBJ2-7; CDR3 protein: CASSERASGVSYEQYF
V gene: TRBV2; clone size: NA; J gene: TRBJ1-2; CDR3 protein: CASSLISGASTGYTF
V gene: TRBV18; clone size: NA; J gene: TRBJ1-2; CDR3 protein: CASSAGQGTYGYTF
V gene: TRBV5-1; clone size: NA; J gene: TRBJ2-7; CDR3 protein: CASRSSISSYEQYF
V gene: TRBV2; clone size: NA; J gene: TRBJ1-1; CDR3 protein: CASSVGGGMNTEAFF
V gene: TRBV5-1; clone size: NA; J gene: TRBJ2-7; CDR3 protein: CASSWDRDLGEQYF
V gene: TRBV10-1; clone size: NA; J gene: TRBJ2-7; CDR3 protein: CASSDLGQGSYEQYF
V gene: TRBV10-1; clone size: few; J gene: TRBJ2-5; CDR3 protein: CASSSTGRRETQYF
V gene: TRBV7-9; clone size: NA; J gene: TRBJ2-7; CDR3 protein: CASSLGGVSYEQYF
V gene: TRBV30; clone size: NA; J gene: TRBJ2-6; CDR3 protein: CAWRLPSGANVLTF
V gene: TRBV5-1; clone size: once; J gene: TRBJ2-2; CDR3 protein: CASRSSGELFF
V gene: TRBV27; clone size: NA; J gene: TRBJ2-4; CDR3 protein: CASTPLYRGGAKNIQYF
V gene: TRBV19; clone size: once; J gene: TRBJ1-1; CDR3 protein: CATDFNTEAFF
V gene: TRBV19; clone size: NA; J gene: TRBJ1-1; CDR3 protein: CASSIRRNTEAFF
V gene: TRBV7-9; clone size: NA; J gene: TRBJ2-5; CDR3 protein: CASSFQETQYF
V gene: TRBV2; clone size: NA; J gene: TRBJ1-4; CDR3 protein: CASSLLPGTMSEKLFF
V gene: TRBV6-6; clone size: NA; J gene: TRBJ2-2; CDR3 protein: CASSGTLSGELFF
V gene: TRBV4-1; clone size: NA; J gene: TRBJ1-1; CDR3 protein: CASSRYRGGGDTEAFF
V gene: TRBV5-1; clone size: NA; J gene: TRBJ2-2; CDR3 protein: CASSLQGHGGELFF
V gene: TRBV18; clone size: NA; J gene: TRBJ2-7; CDR3 protein: CASSPGQGTYEQYF
V gene: TRBV29-1; clone size: NA; J gene: TRBJ1-2; CDR3 protein: CSAIIPGRVSTF
V gene: TRBV6-5; clone size: NA; J gene: TRBJ2-4; CDR3 protein: CASSYSTALAKNIQYF